This TCR beta chain was identified in a study of post-analysis software for immune sequencing data (dated by TCRdb to the mid-2010s). Broadly, across the study: Relapsing-remitting, secondary progressive and progressive-relapsing multiple sclerosis were recorded as disease courses, and subtype annotation was lacking for some patients. The patient repertoires were set against about 10 previously published healthy control repertoires from donors whose ages ranged from about 6 to 27 years. A subset of samples was prepared in parallel using single-end sample barcoding, then pooled and co-amplified after Illumina adapter ligation. What the work shows at the level of the full study, not this receptor alone: The multiple sclerosis patient group was slightly younger than the control group. Direct clustering with F measure showed strong co-clustering of samples prepared in the same batch, prompting a batch-effect correction. Patients showed significantly higher frequencies than controls for a handful of TRBV segments, among them TRBV5-6, TRBV5-1 and TRBV20-1. Multiple sclerosis patients had significantly lower normalized Chao1 diversity than controls, a result that suggests substantial peripheral T-cell clonal expansion.

The CDR3 spans 17 residues, from the cysteine through the phenylalanine. This entry keeps only the CDR3 DNA: 51 bases, framed from base 1. At the junction V is shortened by 2 bases and J by 8 bases; bases outside the gene matches: 12. The germline V gene (reference sequence) supplies CDR1 DFQATT and CDR2 SNEGSKA. The library came from PCR. Instrument on record: Illumina HiSeq 2500. Unique molecular identifiers were incorporated into TCR beta cDNA libraries to reduce PCR and sequencing biases. Roughly 0.5 million cDNA molecules were obtained per 1 to 10 million input T cells, so each molecule approximated one T cell. The patient libraries were prepared and sequenced with the same protocol used for the earlier healthy control dataset. Within a given batch, samples were prepared together, multiplexed and sequenced on the same HiSeq lane. Processing in the source paper ran as follows. MIGEC handled the raw barcoded reads, throwing out single-read molecular identifier groups before consensus assembly and CDR3 extraction. VDJtools was used for post-analysis of the clonotype tables, and diversity was normalized by down-sampling every dataset to the size of the smallest sample. Repertoire overlap clustering matched CDR3 amino acid but not nucleotide sequences to correct batch-related cross-sample contamination. The public reads were reprocessed in TCRdb via fastp at Q25 and MiXCR, keeping in-frame beta chains. Duplicate CDR3 protein sequences are folded into a single record with the most common DNA and genes. What appears here as the V and J calls and clone size reflects TCRdb's work, not the paper's. The sample table shows 700,000 to 900,000 distinct CDR3 sequences, and roughly 50% are seen once. 4.9% of the sample is in the top ten clones.

TCR beta repertoires were profiled from peripheral blood of 13 young patients with multiple sclerosis to demonstrate the VDJtools post-analysis software. The patients with multiple sclerosis were children and adolescents between about 6 and 16 years of age. With regard to this clonotype: What this receptor recognizes is not known. Nothing much larger sits one base from this clone, and base qualities are not available.

The rearranged chain carries TRBV20-1 and TRBJ2-1; a stretch of 13 junction bases matches TRBD2. The receptor comes from a girl between 10 and 17 years old with multiple sclerosis. The sequenced material came from blood. The CDR3 protein sequence reads: CSARPPGLAGTGDEQFF. The nucleotide sequence reads TGCAGTGCTAGACCCCCGGGACTAGCGGGAACGGGCGATGAGCAGTTCTTC.